This TCR beta chain originates from a study of PD-L1 blockade in urothelial cancer. Study at large: From 2014, patients received atezolizumab, given as 1,200 mg intravenously every 3 weeks.

There are a few counts of this clone. Germline CDR1 is MNHNS and CDR2 is SASEGT. The CDR3 has 13 residues. Trimming at V came to 6 bases and at J to 3 bases, leaving 3 bases not matched to a gene. TCRdb's table, derived via immunoSEQ multiplex PCR, lists solely in-frame clones and lacks some. The table records some 48,000 clones, approximately 78% of them present only once. Time point indicated: peripheral blood 6 weeks after treatment start. The starting material was PBMCs, obtained around atezolizumab (anti-PD-L1) treatment. The chain combines TRBV6-1 with TRBJ1-2; the match to TRBD1 covers 8 bases. This clonotype originated in a man in his 70s with urothelial cancer. For the CDR3, the DNA is TGTGCCAGCAGAGTACAGGGGGACTATGGCTACACCTTC. Amino acids: CASRVQGDYGYTF.